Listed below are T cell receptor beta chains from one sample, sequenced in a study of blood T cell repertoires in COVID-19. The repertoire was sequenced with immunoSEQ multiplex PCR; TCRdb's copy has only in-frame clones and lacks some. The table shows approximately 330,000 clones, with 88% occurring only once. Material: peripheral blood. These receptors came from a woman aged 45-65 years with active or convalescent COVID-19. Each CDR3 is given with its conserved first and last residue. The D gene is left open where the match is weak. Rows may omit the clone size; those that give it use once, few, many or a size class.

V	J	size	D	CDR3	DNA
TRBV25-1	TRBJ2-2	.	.	CASSVDNTGELFF	TGTGCCAGCAGTGTAGATAACACCGGGGAGCTGTTTTTT
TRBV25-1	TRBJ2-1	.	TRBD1	CASTTGGSYNEQFF	TGTGCCAGCACTACAGGGGGCTCCTACAATGAGCAGTTCTTC
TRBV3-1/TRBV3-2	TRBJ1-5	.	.	CASSAGRQRNQPQHF	TGTGCCAGCAGTGCAGGCCGACAGCGCAATCAGCCCCAGCATTTT
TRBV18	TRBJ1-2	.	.	CASSPPSGHIRGYGCTF	TGTGCCAGCTCACCACCTTCGGGACACATTAGAGGGTATGGCTGCACCTTC
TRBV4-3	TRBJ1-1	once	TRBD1	CASSQDRGTGGHGAYSTEAFF	TGCGCCAGCAGCCAAGATCGAGGGACAGGAGGTCACGGGGCTTATTCAACTGAAGCTTTCTTT
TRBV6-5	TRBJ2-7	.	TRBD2	CASSYSASGLYEQYF	TGTGCCAGCAGTTACTCTGCTAGCGGGCTTTACGAGCAGTACTTC
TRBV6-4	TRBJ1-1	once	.	CASSVEGFSTEAFF	TGTGCCAGCAGTGTGGAGGGGTTTAGCACTGAAGCTTTCTTT
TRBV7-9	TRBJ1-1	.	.	CASSLSQGISSEAFF	TGTGCCAGCAGCTTATCTCAGGGGATCTCATCTGAAGCTTTCTTT
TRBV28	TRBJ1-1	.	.	CASRPPTDSTEAFF	TGTGCCAGCAGGCCTCCGACAGATAGCACTGAAGCTTTCTTT
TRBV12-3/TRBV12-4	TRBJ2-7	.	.	CASKKTGTYEQYF	TGTGCCAGTAAAAAAACCGGGACTTACGAGCAGTACTTC
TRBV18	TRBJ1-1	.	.	CASSREDLEAFF	TGTGCCAGCTCACGGGAGGATTTGGAAGCTTTCTTT
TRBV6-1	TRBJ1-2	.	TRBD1	CASSEAPGQGWDGYTF	TGTGCCAGCAGTGAAGCACCGGGACAGGGTTGGGATGGCTACACCTTC
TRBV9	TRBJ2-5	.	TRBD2	CASSVGGRETQYF	TGTGCCAGCAGCGTCGGCGGGAGGGAGACCCAGTACTTC
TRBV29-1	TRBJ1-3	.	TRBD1	CSVEGGQGRGNTIYF	TGCAGCGTTGAAGGCGGACAGGGAAGGGGAAACACCATATATTTT
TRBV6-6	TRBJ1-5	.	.	CASSYRGDGNQPQHF	TGTGCCAGCAGTTACAGGGGCGATGGCAATCAGCCCCAGCATTTT
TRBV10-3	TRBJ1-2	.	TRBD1	CAISEGGTGGYGYTF	TGTGCCATCAGTGAGGGGGGGACAGGCGGGTATGGCTACACCTTC
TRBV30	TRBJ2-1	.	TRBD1	CAWSRGQGNNEQFF	TGTGCCTGGAGTCGGGGACAGGGGAATAATGAGCAGTTCTTC
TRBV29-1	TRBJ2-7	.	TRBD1	CSVDGDRGPNEQYF	TGCAGCGTTGACGGCGACAGGGGGCCGAACGAGCAGTACTTC
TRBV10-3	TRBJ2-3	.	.	CAISESTRSTDTQYF	TGTGCCATCAGTGAGTCGACGCGGAGCACAGATACGCAGTATTTT
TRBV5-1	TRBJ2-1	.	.	CASSQGQYNEQFF	TGCGCCAGCAGCCAAGGACAGTACAATGAGCAGTTCTTC
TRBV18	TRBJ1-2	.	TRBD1	CASSGQGDYGYTF	TGTGCCAGCTCGGGACAGGGGGACTATGGCTACACCTTC
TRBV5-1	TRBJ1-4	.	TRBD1	CASSLGQGSEKLFF	TGCGCCAGCAGCTTGGGACAGGGATCGGAAAAACTGTTTTTT
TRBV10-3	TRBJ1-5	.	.	CAISEPDQPQHF	TGTGCCATCAGTGAGCCCGATCAGCCCCAGCATTTT
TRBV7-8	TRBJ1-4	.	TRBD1	CASSRRDRGALNEKLFF	TGTGCCAGCAGCCGCCGGGACAGGGGAGCCCTTAATGAAAAACTGTTTTTT
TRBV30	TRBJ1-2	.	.	CAWVSLPGDGYTF	TGTGCCTGGGTGAGCTTACCAGGGGATGGCTACACCTTC
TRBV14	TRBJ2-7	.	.	CASSRTPYEQYF	TGTGCCAGCAGCCGAACTCCCTACGAGCAGTACTTC
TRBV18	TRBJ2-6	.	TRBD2	CASSVGTSGTGANVLTF	TGTGCCAGCTCGGTCGGGACTAGCGGGACTGGGGCCAACGTCCTGACTTTC
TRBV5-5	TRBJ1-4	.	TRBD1	CASSLGSGGSTNEKLFF	TGTGCCAGCAGCTTGGGATCAGGGGGGTCTACTAATGAAAAACTGTTTTTT
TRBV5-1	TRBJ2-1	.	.	CASSLGGDEQFF	TGCGCCAGCAGCTTGGGGGGCGATGAGCAGTTCTTC
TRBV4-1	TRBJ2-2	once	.	CASSQETYRVAGELFF	TGCGCCAGCAGCCAGGAGACTTACAGGGTCGCCGGGGAGCTGTTTTTT
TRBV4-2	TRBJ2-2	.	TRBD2	CASSQDPAGKTNTGELFF	TGTGCCAGCAGCCAAGATCCAGCGGGGAAGACGAACACCGGGGAGCTGTTTTTT
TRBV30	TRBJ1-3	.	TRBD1	CAWSLRDRLFSGNTIYF	TGTGCCTGGAGCTTAAGGGACAGACTTTTCTCTGGAAACACCATATATTTT
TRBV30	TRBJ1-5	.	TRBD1	CAWGRGQGGSQPQHF	TGTGCCTGGGGACGAGGACAGGGAGGGAGCCAGCCCCAGCATTTT
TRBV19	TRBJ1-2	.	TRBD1	CASSRDREDYGYTF	TGTGCCAGTAGTCGGGACAGGGAGGACTATGGCTACACCTTC
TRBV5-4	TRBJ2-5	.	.	CASSLERVQETQYF	TGTGCCAGCAGCTTGGAGCGGGTGCAAGAGACCCAGTACTTC
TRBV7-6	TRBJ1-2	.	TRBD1	CASSFGTGTGYTF	TGTGCCAGCAGCTTCGGGACAGGGACCGGCTACACCTTC
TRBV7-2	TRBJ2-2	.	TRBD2	CASSSSSGRVTGELFF	TGTGCCAGCAGCTCCTCTAGCGGGAGGGTCACCGGGGAGCTGTTTTTT
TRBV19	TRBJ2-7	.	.	CASSIGHSAYGYEQYF	TGTGCCAGTAGTATTGGCCATAGCGCCTACGGGTACGAGCAGTACTTC
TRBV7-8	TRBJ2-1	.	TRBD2	CASSLAGGPYEQFF	TGTGCCAGCAGCCTAGCGGGGGGGCCCTATGAGCAGTTCTTC
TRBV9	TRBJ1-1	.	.	CASSVVDRNTEAFF	TGTGCCAGCAGCGTAGTAGACAGGAACACTGAAGCTTTCTTT
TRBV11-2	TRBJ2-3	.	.	CASSLVPRESTDTQYF	TGTGCCAGCAGCTTAGTGCCCAGGGAAAGCACAGATACGCAGTATTTT
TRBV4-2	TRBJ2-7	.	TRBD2	CASSQHGTSPPTYEQYF	TGTGCCAGCAGCCAACATGGGACTAGCCCCCCTACCTACGAGCAGTACTTC